This TCR beta chain was identified during a study of cytomegalovirus exposure and HLA in healthy donors. Study context: From HLA-typed donors, an early data release held approximately 85 million unique TCRs.

General observations from the study: It was only CMV serostatus that was available as immune exposure information. Within an earlier analysis, most TCR beta V segments proved productive either about 90% or about 30% of the time.

The PCR made use of 60 Vbeta and 13 Jbeta primers. Produced via immunoSEQ multiplex PCR; TCRdb's table is partial and in-frame only. In the table there are roughly 160,000 clones, around 80% of which are singletons. Details on this clone: The antigen is not known.

Trimming pared 2 bases from V and 0 bases from J, leaving 16 bases between. The CDR3 extends over 17 amino acids. Germline CDR1 WSHSY, CDR2 SAAADI. Sequencing was carried out using PBMCs. The rearrangement uses TRBV10-2 and TRBJ1-1; D remains ambiguous. The source of this sequence is a man aged 40-49 years in good health and CMV-seronegative. The CDR3 loop is CASSEPREGPMNTEAFF. CDR3 sequence (DNA): TGCGCCAGCAGTGAGCCCCGGGAGGGCCCTATGAACACTGAAGCTTTCTTT.